A selection of T cell receptor beta chains follows, all from one sample in a study of blood T cell repertoires in COVID-19. The method was immunoSEQ multiplex PCR; TCRdb's version includes in-frame clones alone and lacks a portion of them. The repertoire has approximately 300,000 clones, around 84% of them found once; the top ten carry 1.5% to 2%. The sample consisted of PBMCs or T cells enriched from blood (not recorded which). These receptors originate from a woman in her twenties or thirties who had been exposed to COVID-19. Both conserved end residues are part of each CDR3. D genes are given only for firm matches. Expanded clones are given a class, and other clones once, few, many or no size at all.

j_call d_call v_call clone_size cdr3_aa cdr3_nt
TRBJ1-4 TRBD1 TRBV19 . CASLSLDRGYEKLFF TGTGCCAGTTTGTCTTTGGACAGGGGATATGAAAAACTGTTTTTT
TRBJ1-4 . TRBV29-1 . CSVENPPRNEKLFF TGCAGCGTTGAAAACCCCCCCCGGAATGAAAAACTGTTTTTT
TRBJ1-6 . TRBV30 . CAWKLAGVNSPLHF TGTGCCTGGAAATTAGCAGGGGTTAATTCACCCCTCCACTTT
TRBJ2-7 TRBD2 TRBV27 . CASSTPVGLAGGSWTYEQYF TGTGCCAGCAGTACCCCCGTTGGACTAGCGGGAGGGTCCTGGACTTACGAGCAGTACTTC
TRBJ2-7 TRBD2 TRBV19 . CASSTGLAGISYEQYF TGTGCCAGTAGTACCGGACTAGCGGGGATATCCTACGAGCAGTACTTC
TRBJ2-7 . TRBV7-9 . CASSLDIWSGEQYF TGTGCCAGCAGCTTAGATATCTGGAGTGGCGAGCAGTACTTC
TRBJ2-1 . TRBV5-6 . CASTYQSGHRYNEQFF TGTGCCAGCACTTATCAGTCGGGACATCGCTACAATGAGCAGTTCTTC
TRBJ1-2 TRBD1 TRBV28 . CASSRTGKLSHGYTF TGTGCCAGCAGTCGGACAGGGAAGCTATCGCATGGCTACACCTTC
TRBJ1-2 TRBD1 TRBV6-5 . CASRNRGRSYGYTF TGTGCCAGCAGGAACAGGGGGCGCAGCTATGGCTACACCTTC
TRBJ2-5 TRBD2 TRBV19 . CASKDNGGAEETQYF TGTGCCAGTAAAGACAACGGGGGGGCGGAAGAGACCCAGTACTTC
TRBJ1-3 . TRBV15 . CATSRESSRFSGNTIYF TGTGCCACCAGCAGAGAATCTTCCAGGTTCTCTGGAAACACCATATATTTT
TRBJ1-6 . TRBV4-3 . CASSQDSDSPLHF TGCGCCAGCAGCCAAGATTCGGATTCACCCCTCCACTTT
TRBJ2-1 TRBD2 TRBV10-2 few CASSKAGGYNEQFF TGCGCCAGCAGTAAAGCGGGGGGATACAATGAGCAGTTCTTC
TRBJ1-2 TRBD1 TRBV14 . CASSPDRGQPNYGYTF TGTGCCAGCAGCCCCGACAGGGGGCAACCTAACTATGGCTACACCTTC
TRBJ1-6 TRBD1 TRBV9 . CASSTLRTGSPQSPLHF TGTGCCAGCAGCACCCTCAGGACAGGGTCGCCCCAATCACCCCTCCACTTT
TRBJ1-2 . TRBV5-5 . CASSLTGRTNGYTF TGTGCCAGCAGCTTGACTGGGAGGACGAATGGCTACACCTTC
TRBJ2-2 TRBD2 TRBV3-1/TRBV3-2 . CASRQGLAGNTGELFF TGTGCCAGCAGACAGGGACTAGCGGGGAACACCGGGGAGCTGTTTTTT
TRBJ1-4 TRBD1 TRBV5-1 few CASSPMPGQGGEKLFF TGCGCCAGCAGCCCGATGCCGGGACAGGGTGGCGAAAAACTGTTTTTT
TRBJ1-1 . TRBV19 . CASSIRAGVMNTEAFF TGTGCCAGTAGTATTCGGGCAGGGGTAATGAACACTGAAGCTTTCTTT
TRBJ1-4 . TRBV4-1 . CASSQDVAANEKLFF TGCGCCAGCAGCCAAGACGTTGCGGCCAATGAAAAACTGTTTTTT
TRBJ2-7 TRBD1 TRBV6-5 . CASSSPGTGFNEQYF TGTGCCAGCAGTTCTCCCGGGACAGGGTTTAACGAGCAGTACTTC
TRBJ1-2 . TRBV9 . CASSVASREYGYTF TGTGCCAGCAGCGTAGCTTCACGGGAGTATGGCTACACCTTC
TRBJ2-2 TRBD2 TRBV3-1/TRBV3-2 . CASSQTSGAGELFF TGTGCCAGCAGCCAAACTAGCGGGGCCGGGGAGCTGTTTTTT
TRBJ2-7 . TRBV15 . CATSREMRSIYEQYF TGTGCCACCAGCAGAGAGATGCGGTCCATCTACGAGCAGTACTTC
TRBJ1-1 . TRBV6-5 once CASSLNRDEAFF TGTGCCAGCAGTTTAAATCGCGATGAAGCTTTCTTT
TRBJ2-1 . TRBV14 . CASSHVQSYNEQFF TGTGCCAGCAGCCACGTACAGTCTTACAATGAGCAGTTCTTC
TRBJ2-1 TRBD2 TRBV28 . CASSLFFRPLASGGTSYNEQFF TGTGCCAGCAGTTTATTTTTTCGGCCCCTGGCTAGCGGGGGGACGTCCTACAATGAGCAGTTCTTC
TRBJ2-3 . TRBV10-3 few CAISEWTDSTDTQYF TGTGCCATCAGTGAATGGACTGACAGCACAGATACGCAGTATTTT
TRBJ2-5 . TRBV7-6 . CASSMRQSQETQYF TGTGCCAGCAGCATGAGACAGAGCCAAGAGACCCAGTACTTC
TRBJ2-6 TRBD1 TRBV5-1 . CASSRPGQGASGANVLTF TGCGCCAGCAGCCGGCCGGGACAGGGGGCGTCTGGGGCCAACGTCCTGACTTTC
TRBJ1-4 TRBD1 TRBV4-3 . CASSPGTGAGGEKLFF TGCGCCAGCAGCCCTGGGACAGGGGCGGGCGGTGAAAAACTGTTTTTT
TRBJ2-1 TRBD2 TRBV29-1 once CSVGDQYSGSLGEQFF TGCAGCGTTGGGGATCAATACAGCGGGAGTCTTGGTGAGCAGTTCTTC
TRBJ2-3 TRBD2 TRBV5-1 . CASSGGRTSGSVTDTQYF TGCGCCAGCAGCGGGGGGAGGACTAGCGGGAGTGTCACAGATACGCAGTATTTT
TRBJ2-3 . TRBV5-6 . CASTFRGRTDTQYF TGTGCCAGCACCTTCAGGGGCCGCACAGATACGCAGTATTTT
TRBJ2-1 . TRBV5-1 . CASSFLVGVDNEQFF TGCGCCAGCAGTTTTTTGGTGGGAGTGGACAATGAGCAGTTCTTC
TRBJ1-5 TRBD1 TRBV28 . CASSLGQGIDNQPQHF TGTGCCAGCAGTTTGGGACAGGGGATCGACAATCAGCCCCAGCATTTT
TRBJ1-3 . TRBV7-2 once CASSPQGGLNTIYF TGTGCCAGCAGCCCACAGGGTGGGCTAAACACCATATATTTT
TRBJ2-7 . TRBV19 . CASSRQTNRHDEQYF TGTGCCAGTAGTAGACAGACCAACCGACACGACGAGCAGTACTTC
TRBJ1-6 TRBD1 TRBV28 . CASGDRGNSPLHF TGTGCCAGCGGGGACAGGGGGAATTCACCCCTCCACTTT
TRBJ1-2 . TRBV20-1 few CSANAQGPYTF TGCAGTGCAAACGCACAGGGTCCCTACACCTTC
TRBJ1-1 . TRBV28 . CASRVPGTEAFF TGTGCCAGCAGAGTCCCGGGCACTGAAGCTTTCTTT
TRBJ2-5 . TRBV18 . CASSLVGGLQETQYF TGTGCCAGCTCACTGGTTGGCGGTTTACAAGAGACCCAGTACTTC
TRBJ2-3 . TRBV6-5 . CASSYSGVRGTDTQYF TGTGCCAGCAGTTACTCGGGGGTTAGGGGGACAGATACGCAGTATTTT
TRBJ2-5 TRBD1 TRBV5-1 . CASSQDRGEETQYF TGCGCCAGCAGCCAAGACAGGGGAGAAGAGACCCAGTACTTC
TRBJ2-1 . TRBV2 . CASGWDNSGEQFF TGTGCCAGCGGATGGGACAATTCGGGTGAGCAGTTCTTC
TRBJ2-1 TRBD2 TRBV7-2 . CASGTSGGYNEQFF TGTGCCAGCGGGACTAGCGGGGGATACAATGAGCAGTTCTTC
TRBJ1-6 TRBD1 TRBV6-2/TRBV6-3 . CASSYDIGTGTSPLHF TGTGCCAGCAGTTACGATATAGGGACAGGGACTTCACCCCTCCACTTT
TRBJ1-1 TRBD1 TRBV5-1 . CASSDGTGNRNWEAFF TGCGCCAGCAGCGACGGGACAGGGAATCGGAATTGGGAAGCTTTCTTT
TRBJ1-2 . TRBV18 . CASSPPRAQRMDGYTF TGTGCCAGCTCACCACCGCGGGCGCAGAGGATGGATGGCTACACCTTC
TRBJ1-5 TRBD1 TRBV28 few CASSLDLDRGSQPQHF TGTGCCAGCAGTTTAGATCTTGACAGGGGGAGCCAGCCCCAGCATTTT
TRBJ2-5 TRBD1 TRBV10-3 . CAISEAGTGRETQYF TGTGCCATCAGTGAGGCTGGGACAGGGAGAGAGACCCAGTACTTC
TRBJ2-7 TRBD2 TRBV28 . CASWSGRATYEQYF TGTGCCAGCTGGAGCGGGAGGGCTACCTACGAGCAGTACTTC
TRBJ2-1 TRBD2 TRBV5-1 . CASSLAPGTKKFF TGCGCCAGCAGCTTGGCACCCGGGACTAAGAAGTTCTTC
TRBJ1-3 TRBD1 TRBV3-1/TRBV3-2 . CASRNPGQAGNTIYF TGTGCCAGCAGGAATCCGGGACAGGCTGGAAACACCATATATTTT
TRBJ2-1 TRBD2 TRBV7-8 . CASSLGLAGVYNEQFF TGTGCCAGCAGCTTAGGATTAGCGGGGGTGTACAATGAGCAGTTCTTC